Below are 10 T cell receptor beta chains sequenced from a single sample in a study of OX40 agonist ivuxolimab in advanced cancers. Repertoires were generated with immunoSEQ multiplex PCR, while TCRdb's copy carries only in-frame clones and drops some. The sample lists around 70,000 clones, 75% to 95% occurring once. Source: CD4+ or CD8+ T cells sorted from blood, taken in a trial of the OX40 agonist ivuxolimab. The receptors stem from an adult with an advanced solid tumor such as melanoma, head and neck, liver or kidney cancer.

This clone was seen a few times. The rearrangement joins TRBV18 to TRBJ1-5; no definite D call. This CDR3 is 15 amino acids long. Trimming cost V 2 bases and J 5 bases, with 13 bases left between them. CDR1 KGHSH and CDR2 LQKENI come from the germline V gene. This CDR3 is CASSPSSGDHQPQHF. For the CDR3, the DNA is TGTGCCAGCTCACCATCGTCGGGCGATCATCAGCCCCAGCATTTT.

The chain is built from TRBV5-1 and TRBJ1-1; 8 bases are shared with TRBD1. The CDR3 consists of 14 residues. Per germline, CDR1 SGHRS and CDR2 YFSETQ. V trimming: 6 bases; J trimming: 1 base; junction bases outside the gene matches: 5. For the CDR3, the DNA is TGCGCCAGCACAGAGACAGGGGCGAACACTGAAGCTTTCTTT. Amino acid sequence: CASTETGANTEAFF. Based on the CDR3 plus reference TRBV5-1 and TRBJ1-1, the full variable domain is KAGVTQTPRYLIKTRGQQVTLSCSPISGHRSVSWYQQTPGQGLQFLFEYFSETQRNKGNFPGRFSGRQFSNSRSEMNVSTLELGDSALYLCASTETGANTEAFFGQGTRLTVV.

This chain joins TRBV12-2 and TRBJ2-3; no DNA check was done on the table's D call, TRBD2. TRBV12-2 is a listed pseudogene. This CDR3 comprises 16 residues. CDR3 DNA sequence: TGTGCAAGTCGCTTAGCGCTCGGGGGGTGCGCAGATACGCAGTATTTT. It encodes CASRLALGGCADTQYF.

The chain is built from TRBV9 and TRBJ1-2; D unclear. Trimming shortened V by 0 bases and J by 2 bases, and 5 bases separated the two germline ends. The germline CDR1 and CDR2 sequences are SGDLS and YYNGEE. CDR3 length: 13 residues. CDR3 sequence reads: CASSVEGNYGYTF. The CDR3 DNA sequence: TGTGCCAGCAGCGTAGAGGGAAACTATGGCTACACCTTC. The complete variable domain, with remaining parts taken from reference TRBV9 and TRBJ1-2, reads DSGVTQTPKHLITATGQRVTLRCSPRSGDLSVYWYQQSLDQGLQFLIQYYNGEERAKGNILERFSAQQFPDLHSELNLSSLELGDSALYFCASSVEGNYGYTFGSGTRLTVV.

This clone was found a few times. The chain carries TRBV20-1 and TRBJ1-1; D is unclear. Deletions cut 5 bases from V and 7 bases from J, with 8 bases between. Germline V gene lookup returns CDR1 DFQATT and CDR2 SNEGSKA (reference sequence). The CDR3 covers 10 residues. The CDR3 sequence is CSAEVVEAFF. The CDR3 region has the DNA TGCAGTGCTGAGGTTGTTGAAGCTTTCTTT.

V and J are TRBV30 and TRBJ2-7, with a weak D call TRBD2 (5 bases). CDR1 is GTSNPN and CDR2 is SVGIG in the germline V gene (reference sequence). V lost 0 bases and J 3 bases, leaving 12 bases between the germline ends. CDR3 length: 14 residues. In DNA, the CDR3 is TGTGCCTGGAGTGTGGGGAGTTTCGGCTACGAGCAGTACTTC. The encoded protein is CAWSVGSFGYEQYF.

This sequence joins TRBV15 and TRBJ2-4, with D tentatively TRBD1 or TRBD2 (6 bases each). Per germline, CDR1 LNHNV and CDR2 YYDKDF (reference sequence). The CDR3 is made up of 16 amino acids. V was pared by 3 bases and J by 0 bases, with 12 bases between. For the CDR3, the DNA is TGTGCCACCAGCAGTGAACAGGGACTAGCCAAAAACATTCAGTACTTC. It translates to CATSSEQGLAKNIQYF.

V gene TRBV7-2 combines with J gene TRBJ1-1; possibly TRBD1 for D (6 bases). The V end lost 5 bases, the J end lost 5 bases, and 12 bases lay between the germline ends. The CDR3 has 13 residues. Germline loops: CDR1 SGHTA, CDR2 FQGNSA. The CDR3 DNA reads TGTGCCAGCAGCATAAACAGGGAGACTGAAGCTTTCTTT. It encodes CASSINRETEAFF. Complete variable domain (other parts from reference TRBV7-2 and TRBJ1-1): GAGVSQSPSNKVTEKGKDVELRCDPISGHTALYWYRQSLGQGLEFLIYFQGNSAPDKSGLPSDRFSAERTGGSVSTLTIQRTQQEDSAVYLCASSINRETEAFFGQGTRLTVV.

This clone was found a few times. V usage is TRBV5-6 and J usage is TRBJ1-5; no clear D. The CDR3 totals 14 residues. The ends were cut back, 4 bases at V and 7 bases at J, with 15 bases in the middle. CDR1 is SGHDT, CDR2 YYEEEE, per germline. The CDR3 protein is CASSLGPGFQPQHF. DNA for the CDR3: TGTGCCAGCAGCCTAGGACCGGGGTTCCAGCCCCAGCATTTT.

The chain combines TRBV7-3 with TRBJ2-1; D is possibly TRBD2 (5 bases). Germline V gene lookup returns CDR1 SGHTA and CDR2 FQGTGA. V gave up 2 bases and J gave up 8 bases, with 13 bases separating them. CDR3 size: 14 residues. The CDR3, as DNA: TGTGCCAGCAGCTTAGGCCTAGCAAGGGATGAGCAGTTCTTC. It codes for CASSLGLARDEQFF.